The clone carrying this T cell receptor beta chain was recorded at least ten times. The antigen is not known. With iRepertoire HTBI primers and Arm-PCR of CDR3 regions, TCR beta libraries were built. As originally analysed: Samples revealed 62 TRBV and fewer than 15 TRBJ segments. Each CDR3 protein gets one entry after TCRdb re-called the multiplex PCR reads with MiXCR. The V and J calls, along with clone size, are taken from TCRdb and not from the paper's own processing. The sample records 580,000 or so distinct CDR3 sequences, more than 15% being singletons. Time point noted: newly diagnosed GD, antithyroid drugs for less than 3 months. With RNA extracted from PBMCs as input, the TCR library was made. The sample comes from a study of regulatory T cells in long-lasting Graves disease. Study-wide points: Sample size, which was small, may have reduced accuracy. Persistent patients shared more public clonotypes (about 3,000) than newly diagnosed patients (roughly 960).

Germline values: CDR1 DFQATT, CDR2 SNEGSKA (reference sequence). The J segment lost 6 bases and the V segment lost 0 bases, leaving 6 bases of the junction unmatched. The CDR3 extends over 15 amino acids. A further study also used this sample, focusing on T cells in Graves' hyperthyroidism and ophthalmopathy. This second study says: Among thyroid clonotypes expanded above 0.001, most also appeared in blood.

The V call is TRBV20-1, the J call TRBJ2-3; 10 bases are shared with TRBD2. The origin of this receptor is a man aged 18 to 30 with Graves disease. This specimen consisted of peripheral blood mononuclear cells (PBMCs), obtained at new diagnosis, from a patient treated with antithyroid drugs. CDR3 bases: TGCAGTGCTAGAGAACCAGCGGGAGGGATGGATACGCAGTATTTT. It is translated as CSAREPAGGMDTQYF.